The 15 T cell receptor beta chains below were found in one sample sequenced in a study of blood T cells in healthy people across ages. The use of a sample-barcoded 5' primer and a J-beta primer mix characterized a second PCR of roughly 6 to 11 cycles. TCRdb re-analysed the 5' RACE reads in MiXCR, keeping a single row per CDR3 protein. This table holds 700,000 to 950,000 distinct CDR3 sequences, about 42% found once. Sequenced input: blood. Receptors were obtained from a woman aged 55-70 years in good health.

The chain has TRBV18 and TRBJ2-7; a possible D gene is TRBD1 (6 bases). The DNA end favors TRBJ2-5, so the J call may be wrong. There are 14 residues in the CDR3. Looked up from germline, CDR1 is KGHSH and CDR2 is LQKENI. The CDR3 region has the DNA TGTGCCAGCTCACCAGGACAGCTGAAAGAGACCCAGTACTTC. It specifies CASSPGQLKETQYF.

The sample holds a few counts of this clonotype. The DNA for the CDR3 is TGTGCCAGCAGCACCCCTCCAGGCGGTGCTGAGCAGTTCTTC. It encodes CASSTPPGGAEQFF. This sequence joins TRBV21-1 and TRBJ2-1; whether TRBD2, the table's D call, matches the DNA was not checked. TRBV21-1 is deemed a pseudogene. This CDR3 is 14 amino acids long.

This clonotype was observed a handful of times. A read error may explain this, as a much larger clone is one base away. This chain joins TRBV27 and TRBJ2-5; D may be TRBD1 or TRBD2 (6 bases each). The CDR3 totals 16 residues. The germline gives CDR1 MNHEY, CDR2 SMNVEV (reference sequence). V lost 0 bases, J lost 11 bases, and 22 bases lay in between. CDR3 coding DNA: TGTGCCAGCAGTTTATCGGACGGGGGCTTCTACAATGAGCAGTACTTC. Amino acids: CASSLSDGGFYNEQYF.

This clonotype was counted between two and nine times. The chain has TRBV7-3 and TRBJ2-6, with D possibly called TRBD1 or TRBD2 (5 bases each). This CDR3 contains 17 residues. V was cut by 3 bases and J by 2 bases, with 14 bases left in between. Germline V lookup: CDR1 SGHTA, CDR2 FQGTGA. The CDR3 loop is CASSLQGGRAGANVLTF. The CDR3 coding sequence is TGTGCCAGCAGCTTGCAGGGTGGGAGAGCTGGGGCCAACGTCCTGACTTTC.

This clonotype was seen a few times. This chain links TRBV2 with TRBJ2-7; D may be TRBD1 (5 bases). The CDR3 is made up of 15 amino acids. From germline, CDR1 is SNHLY and CDR2 FYNNEI. V was pared by 2 bases and J by 2 bases, with 13 bases between. CDR3 coding DNA: TGTGCCAGCAGTGAAAGTTCAGGGTACACCTACGAGCAGTACTTC. Its translation is CASSESSGYTYEQYF.

The rearrangement joins TRBV28 to TRBJ1-2, with D perhaps TRBD1 (5 bases). The V gene's germline CDR1 is MDHEN and CDR2 SYDVKM. The ends were cut back, 4 bases at V and 8 bases at J, with 14 bases in the middle. This CDR3 comprises 13 residues. CDR3 DNA: TGTGCCAGCAGTTACATCCGGGACGGAGGCTACACCTTC. This translates into CASSYIRDGGYTF.

The V gene is TRBV7-6, the J gene TRBJ2-1, with a weak D call TRBD2 (5 bases). Germline V gene sequence: CDR1 SGHVS, CDR2 FNYEAQ. The CDR3 is made up of 17 amino acids. Trimming took off 7 bases at V and 4 bases at J, with 23 bases between the two ends. The CDR3 DNA reads as TGTGCCAGCACCCAAAGCGGTCCAGCGGAAACGTACAATGAGCAGTTCTTC. Translated, it gives CASTQSGPAETYNEQFF.

This clonotype was seen a single time. The chain uses TRBV21-1 and TRBJ1-1; TRBD1, as called in the table, went unchecked against the DNA. TRBV21-1 is a recognized pseudogene. This CDR3 comprises 18 residues. The CDR3 loop reads CASSKGVLAGAMNTEAFF. The CDR3 DNA reads as TGTGCCAGCAGCAAAGGAGTTCTGGCAGGGGCGATGAACACTGAAGCTTTCTTT.

The rearrangement uses TRBV6-1 and TRBJ2-3; no firm D call. CDR3 length: 16 amino acids. Per germline, CDR1 MNHNS and CDR2 SASEGT. The V end was cut by 6 bases, the J end by 2 bases, with 18 bases between. Here the CDR3 reads CASSKKRGIDTDTQYF. The CDR3 DNA reads as TGTGCCAGCAGCAAAAAACGTGGCATCGACACAGATACGCAGTATTTT.

The table lists this clonotype with a few counts. The rearrangement links TRBV3-1 to TRBJ2-1; 15 bases map to TRBD2. This CDR3 is built from 17 residues. Unmatched junction bases numbered 8, after V lost 4 bases and J lost 7 bases. Germline V gives CDR1 LGHDT, CDR2 YNNKEL (reference sequence). CDR3 nucleotides: TGTGCCAGCAGCCCGGGGACTAGCGGGAGGTATATGAATGAGCAGTTCTTC. It translates to CASSPGTSGRYMNEQFF.

The chain uses TRBV20-1 and TRBJ1-2; D is ambiguous. The V gene's germline CDR1 is DFQATT and CDR2 SNEGSKA (reference sequence). Trimming left V 2 bases short and J 4 bases short, with 17 bases between. The CDR3 runs to 15 residues. In DNA, the CDR3 is TGCAGTGCTAGATCCCCGGCCCTACATGGCTATGGCTACACCTTC. This codes for CSARSPALHGYGYTF.

This clonotype was counted a few times. The rearrangement joins TRBV5-1 to TRBJ2-1, with TRBD2 matching over 11 bases. The germline gives CDR1 SGHRS, CDR2 YFSETQ. With 2 bases clipped from V and 5 bases from J, the junction kept 9 bases outside the gene matches. The CDR3 contains 17 residues. In nucleotides, the CDR3 is TGCGCCAGCAGCTTAACCCCGACTAGCGGGAACAACAATGAGCAGTTCTTC. Encoded protein: CASSLTPTSGNNNEQFF.

The chain uses TRBV6-5 and TRBJ2-1; 8 nucleotides line up with TRBD2. The CDR3 extends over 14 amino acids. The V and J ends lost 8 bases and 4 bases, in that order; junction bases with no gene match: 7. Germline CDR1 MNHEY, CDR2 SVGAGI. The CDR3 here is CASARAGGYNEQFF. The CDR3 bases are TGTGCCAGCGCCCGGGCGGGAGGATACAATGAGCAGTTCTTC.

As for this clonotype: One base away lies a much larger clone, so this may be a sequencing read error. The chain recombines TRBV5-1 with TRBJ2-5, with 12 bases that match TRBD2. The CDR3 is 18 residues long. CDR1 and CDR2 from the germline V gene are SGHRS and YFSETQ. DNA for the CDR3: TGCGCCGGCAGCTTGGTGGTGACTAGCGGGGGACACCAAGAGACCCAGTACTTC. As protein: CAGSLVVTSGGHQETQYF.

The chain uses TRBV27 and TRBJ1-2; D unresolved. CDR1 is MNHEY, CDR2 SMNVEV, per germline (reference sequence). Trimming removed 5 bases at V and 4 bases at J, with 20 bases between. The CDR3 consists of 16 residues. The DNA of the CDR3 is TGTGCCAGCAGTGACGATTTCCAGACACACCTCTATGGCTACACCTTC. Translation: CASSDDFQTHLYGYTF.